The 10 T cell receptor beta chains below all came from one sample that was sequenced in a study of cytomegalovirus exposure and HLA in healthy donors. The PCR employed 60 Vbeta primers together with 13 Jbeta primers. Profiling relied on immunoSEQ multiplex PCR, and the TCRdb table lists in-frame clones only, not all of them. Found here are around 150,000 clones, over 70% of them singletons; the top ten hold about 9.9%. Sample: PBMCs. These receptors all stem from a man aged 18 to 30 in good health and CMV-seropositive.

Regarding this clone: In the same sample, other DNA sequences code for this CDR3. The chain employs TRBV20-1 and TRBJ2-5, with D uncertain. This CDR3 has 11 amino acids. Per germline, CDR1 DFQATT and CDR2 SNEGSKA (reference sequence). Trimming took off 6 bases at V and 1 base at J, with 6 bases between the two ends. The CDR3 reads CSATGQETQYF. The CDR3 DNA reads TGCAGTGCCACCGGCCAAGAGACCCAGTACTTC.

V is TRBV2 and J is TRBJ2-3; 9 nucleotides align to TRBD1. Germline lookup yields CDR1 SNHLY and CDR2 FYNNEI. The CDR3 covers 13 residues. The V gene end was trimmed by 9 bases and the J gene end by 5 bases; junction bases not matched to a gene: 6. CDR3 sequence: CARWTGVIDTQYF. DNA of the CDR3: TGTGCCAGATGGACAGGGGTGATAGATACGCAGTATTTT. Variable domain in full (rest from reference TRBV2 and TRBJ2-3): EPEVTQTPSHQVTQMGQEVILRCVPISNHLYFYWYRQILGQKVEFLVSFYNNEISEKSEIFDDQFSVERPDGSNFTLKIRSTKLEDSAMYFCARWTGVIDTQYFGPGTRLTVL.

V gene TRBV18 combines with J gene TRBJ1-1, with TRBD1 as a possible D gene (6 bases). V lost 1 base and J 5 bases, leaving 20 bases between the germline ends. This CDR3 spans 17 amino acids. Germline V gene lookup returns CDR1 KGHSH and CDR2 LQKENI. As DNA, the CDR3 is TGTGCCAGCTCACCACTCAGCTTGCGGGGGGCTGGGACTGAAGCTTTCTTT. This encodes CASSPLSLRGAGTEAFF. Drawing the rest from reference TRBV18 and TRBJ1-1, the complete variable domain is NAGVMQNPRHLVRRRGQEARLRCSPMKGHSHVYWYRQLPEEGLKFMVYLQKENIIDESGMPKERFSAEFPKEGPSILRIQQVVRGDSAAYFCASSPLSLRGAGTEAFFGQGTRLTVV.

The chain couples TRBV30 to TRBJ1-4, with D possibly being TRBD1 (5 bases). Germline V gives CDR1 GTSNPN, CDR2 SVGIG (reference sequence). Between the trimmed V and J ends, which lost 5 bases and 0 bases, there was a span of 13 bases. This CDR3 has 15 amino acids. DNA of the CDR3: TGTGCCTGGGGGAGGGGTGGGGCAACTAATGAAAAACTGTTTTTT. Translated: CAWGRGGATNEKLFF.

The chain joins TRBV7-7 to TRBJ2-3; a weak D match, TRBD2 (5 bases). Germline values: CDR1 SSHAT, CDR2 FNYEAQ (reference sequence). V lost 1 base and J 5 bases, leaving 13 bases between the germline ends. The CDR3 runs 15 residues. The CDR3 bases are TGTGCCAGCAGCTTAGGGGTGGGAGAAGTAGATACGCAGTATTTT. Amino acid sequence: CASSLGVGEVDTQYF.

The rearrangement links TRBV6-6 to TRBJ2-3; the match to TRBD2 covers 9 bases. CDR1 is MNHNY, CDR2 SVGAGI, per germline (reference sequence). CDR3 length equals 16 residues. With 6 bases clipped from V and 1 base from J, the junction kept 8 bases outside the gene matches. CDR3 sequence reads: CASSPDSGGRTDTQYF. CDR3 nucleotides: TGTGCCAGCAGCCCTGATAGCGGGGGTCGCACAGATACGCAGTATTTT.

CDR3 nucleotide sequence: TGCGCCAGCAGCCCCTTTTCCGGGACTAGCGGACAGACCCAGTACTTC. It specifies CASSPFSGTSGQTQYF. The rearrangement uses TRBV5-1 and TRBJ2-5, with 11 nucleotides matching TRBD2. After removal of 4 bases from V and 6 bases from J, the junction contained 11 bases not matched to a gene. Germline V lookup: CDR1 SGHRS, CDR2 YFSETQ. The CDR3 contains 16 residues.

The chain links TRBV5-1 to TRBJ2-2, with 8 bases lining up with TRBD1. Unmatched junction bases numbered 7, after V lost 2 bases and J lost 7 bases. This CDR3 region has 15 residues. Germline loops: CDR1 SGHRS, CDR2 YFSETQ. CDR3 in DNA: TGCGCCAGCAGCTTATGGCAGGGGGCGGACGGGGAGCTGTTTTTT. Translated: CASSLWQGADGELFF.

The genes are TRBV13 and TRBJ2-6; a possible D gene is TRBD1 (5 bases). V gave up 4 bases and J gave up 1 base, with 8 bases separating them. The CDR3 covers 15 residues. Germline V gives CDR1 PRHDT, CDR2 FYEKMQ (reference sequence). For the CDR3, the DNA is TGTGCCAGCAGCTCGCGACAGTCTGGGGCCAACGTCCTGACTTTC. Translated: CASSSRQSGANVLTF.

V and J are TRBV13 and TRBJ2-7, with 8 bases fitting TRBD1. CDR3 length: 17 residues. Germline V CDR1 and CDR2: PRHDT, FYEKMQ (reference sequence). J gave up 0 bases and V 4 bases, and 11 bases lay outside the gene matches. CDR3 nucleotide sequence: TGTGCCAGCAGCTCCCCGACAGGGGAAAGTAGCTCCTACGAGCAGTACTTC. This translates into CASSSPTGESSSYEQYF.